This record concerns one T cell receptor (beta chain) sequence. Its target is not known. TCR beta VDJ combinations and CDR3 sequences were profiled from genomic DNA. Via MiXCR, TCRdb re-called the reads, giving one row per CDR3 protein. The sample has a few hundred thousand distinct CDR3 sequences, around 50% seen once; the top ten hold about 20%. Patients included in sequencing had previously demonstrated CD8+CD57+ cell expansion by flow cytometry. Blood sampling was performed on the patients, and none of them had received therapy by then. This specimen belongs to a study of CD8+CD57+ T cells in acquired aplastic anemia. Study overall: Quantities of DNA derived from sorted CD4+ and CD8+ cells averaged around 3 ug. Whole-study results and caveats: Comparison of patients with controls identified about 30 shared CD8+ CDR3 sequences.

Trimming removed 4 bases at V and 3 bases at J, with 14 bases between. CDR3 length equals 15 residues. Germline CDR1 and CDR2: SGDLS and YYNGEE. This rearrangement joins TRBV9 to TRBJ2-1, with D tentatively TRBD2 (7 bases). The sample was sorted CD4+, CD8+, or CD8+CD57+ T cells (not recorded which) from PBMCs. The clonotype was recovered from a human donor with aplastic anemia. CDR3 in amino acids: CASSLRGGGYNEQFF. In DNA form, the CDR3 reads TGTGCCAGCAGCTTGAGAGGGGGGGGCTACAATGAGCAGTTCTTC.